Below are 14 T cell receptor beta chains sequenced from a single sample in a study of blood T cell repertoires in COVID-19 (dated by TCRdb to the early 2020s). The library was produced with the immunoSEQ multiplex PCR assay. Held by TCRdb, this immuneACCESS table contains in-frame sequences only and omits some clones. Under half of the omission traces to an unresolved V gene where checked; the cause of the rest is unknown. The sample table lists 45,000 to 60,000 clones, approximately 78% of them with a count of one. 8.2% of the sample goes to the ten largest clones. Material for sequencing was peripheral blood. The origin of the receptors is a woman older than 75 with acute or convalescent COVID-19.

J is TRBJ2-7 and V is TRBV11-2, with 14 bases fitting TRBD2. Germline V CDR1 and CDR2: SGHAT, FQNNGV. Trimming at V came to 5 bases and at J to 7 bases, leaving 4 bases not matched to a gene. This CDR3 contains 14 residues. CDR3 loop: CASSTGLAGVEQYF. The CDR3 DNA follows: TGTGCCAGCAGCACGGGACTAGCGGGAGTTGAGCAGTACTTC.

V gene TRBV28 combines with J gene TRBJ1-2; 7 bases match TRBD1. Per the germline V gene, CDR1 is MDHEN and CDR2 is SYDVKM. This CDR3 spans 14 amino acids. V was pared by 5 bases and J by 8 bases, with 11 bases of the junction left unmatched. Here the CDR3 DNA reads TGTGCCAGCAGTCTGACAGGGAATGAAAACGGCTACACCTTC. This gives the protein CASSLTGNENGYTF.

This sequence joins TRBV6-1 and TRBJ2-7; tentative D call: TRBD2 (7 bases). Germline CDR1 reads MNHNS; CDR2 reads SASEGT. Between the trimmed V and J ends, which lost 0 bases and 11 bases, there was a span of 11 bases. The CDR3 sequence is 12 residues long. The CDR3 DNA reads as TGTGCCAGCAGTGAAGCGGGGGGGCTGAAGTACTTC. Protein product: CASSEAGGLKYF.

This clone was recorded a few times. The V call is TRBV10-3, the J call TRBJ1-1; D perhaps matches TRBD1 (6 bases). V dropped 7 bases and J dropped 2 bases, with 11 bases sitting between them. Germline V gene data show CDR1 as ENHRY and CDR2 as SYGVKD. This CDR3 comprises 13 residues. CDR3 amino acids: CAIKRTANTEAFF. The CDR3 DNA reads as TGTGCCATCAAAAGGACAGCTAACACTGAAGCTTTCTTT.

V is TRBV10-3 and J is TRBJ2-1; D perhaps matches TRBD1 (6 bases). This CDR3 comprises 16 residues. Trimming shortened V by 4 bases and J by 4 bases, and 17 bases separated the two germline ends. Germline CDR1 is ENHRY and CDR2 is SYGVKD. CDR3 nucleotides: TGTGCCATCAGTGGGGCAGGGGATGGGCTTTACAATGAGCAGTTCTTC. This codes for CAISGAGDGLYNEQFF.

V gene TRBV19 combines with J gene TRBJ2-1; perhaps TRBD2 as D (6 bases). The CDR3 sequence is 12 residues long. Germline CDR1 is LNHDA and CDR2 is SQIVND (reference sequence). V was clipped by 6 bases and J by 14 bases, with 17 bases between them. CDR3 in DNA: TGTGCCAGTAGGACCGGGACTCGAGAAGAGTTCTTC. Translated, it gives CASRTGTREEFF.

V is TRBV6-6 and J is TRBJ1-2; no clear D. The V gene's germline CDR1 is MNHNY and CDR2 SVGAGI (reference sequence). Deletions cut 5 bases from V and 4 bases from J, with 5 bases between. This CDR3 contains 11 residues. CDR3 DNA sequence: TGTGCCAGCAGTCTCGTCTATGGCTACACCTTC. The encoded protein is CASSLVYGYTF.

The CDR3, as DNA: TGTGCCAGCAGTGAGGGGAGGCCTCGGATCGGTTGGAATCAGCCCCAGCATTTT. Its translation: CASSEGRPRIGWNQPQHF. This chain joins TRBV6-1 and TRBJ1-5, with D unresolved. The CDR3 has 18 residues. The germline V and J ends were trimmed by 3 bases and 4 bases, with 22 bases remaining between them. Germline V lookup: CDR1 MNHNS, CDR2 SASEGT.

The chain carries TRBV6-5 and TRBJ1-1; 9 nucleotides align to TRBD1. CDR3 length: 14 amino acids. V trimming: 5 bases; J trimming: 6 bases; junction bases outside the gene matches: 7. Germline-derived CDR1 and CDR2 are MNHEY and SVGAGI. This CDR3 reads CASSRDRVVPEAFF. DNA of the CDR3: TGTGCCAGCAGTCGGGACAGGGTGGTCCCTGAAGCTTTCTTT.

The CDR3: CASSLSPGQNYGYTF. The DNA of the CDR3 is TGTGCCAGCAGCTTAAGTCCAGGACAGAACTATGGCTACACCTTC. The chain is built from TRBV7-3 and TRBJ1-2, with TRBD1 as a possible D gene (6 bases). V was trimmed by 1 base and J by 2 bases, leaving 11 bases between them. The CDR3 covers 15 residues. CDR1 SGHTA and CDR2 FQGTGA come from the germline V gene.

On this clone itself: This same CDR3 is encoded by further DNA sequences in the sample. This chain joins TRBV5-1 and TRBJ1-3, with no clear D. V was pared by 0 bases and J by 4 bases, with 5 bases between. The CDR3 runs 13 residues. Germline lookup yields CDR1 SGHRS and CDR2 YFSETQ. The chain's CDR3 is CASSLGQGNTIYF. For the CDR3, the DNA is TGCGCCAGCAGCTTGGGACAAGGAAACACCATATATTTT.

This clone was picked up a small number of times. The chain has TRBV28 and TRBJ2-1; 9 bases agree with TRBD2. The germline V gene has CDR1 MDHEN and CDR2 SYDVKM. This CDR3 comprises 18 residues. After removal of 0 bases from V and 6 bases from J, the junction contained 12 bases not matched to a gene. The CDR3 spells CASSLWSSGGPGFNEQFF. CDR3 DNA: TGTGCCAGCAGTTTATGGAGCAGCGGGGGGCCTGGATTCAATGAGCAGTTCTTC.

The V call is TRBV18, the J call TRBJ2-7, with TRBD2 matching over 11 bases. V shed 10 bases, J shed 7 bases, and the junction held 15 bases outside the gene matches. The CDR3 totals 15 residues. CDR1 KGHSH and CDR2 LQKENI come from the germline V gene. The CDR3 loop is CATLKSPSGGNEQYF. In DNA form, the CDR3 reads TGTGCCACCCTAAAATCGCCTAGCGGGGGGAATGAGCAGTACTTC.

This CDR3 is CAISESGGGNSPLHF. In DNA form, the CDR3 reads TGTGCCATCAGTGAGTCGGGGGGTGGTAATTCACCCCTCCACTTT. V usage is TRBV10-3 and J usage is TRBJ1-6; D may be TRBD1 (5 bases). The CDR3 loop spans 15 amino acids. The germline V gene has CDR1 ENHRY and CDR2 SYGVKD. V lost 0 bases to trimming and J lost 6 bases, with 9 bases between them.